This T cell receptor beta chain appears in the sequencing data of a study of T-cell reconstitution after alpha-beta-depleted transplantation in children. Preparation of the TCRbeta library used unique molecular identifiers. TCRdb itself ran the PCR reads through MiXCR, one entry per CDR3 protein. The data contain a few hundred thousand distinct CDR3 sequences, around a tenth of them singletons. Sequenced material: PBMCs from the stem cell graft donor, taken from the stem cell graft. This sequence originates from a human donor who donated a stem cell graft to a child with acute lymphoblastic leukemia.

The CDR3 region is CASPGGESRDTQYF. For the CDR3, the DNA is TGTGCCAGCCCCGGCGGGGAAAGTAGGGATACGCAGTATTTT. The chain has TRBV7-2 and TRBJ2-3; maybe TRBD2 (6 bases). The CDR3 length is 14 residues. CDR1 is SGHTA, CDR2 FQGNSA, per germline. V lost 8 bases to trimming and J lost 6 bases, with 18 bases between them. The whole variable domain, remainder taken from reference TRBV7-2 and TRBJ2-3, is GAGVSQSPSNKVTEKGKDVELRCDPISGHTALYWYRQSLGQGLEFLIYFQGNSAPDKSGLPSDRFSAERTGGSVSTLTIQRTQQEDSAVYLCASPGGESRDTQYFGPGTRLTVL.